This TCR beta chain was captured in a study of cytotoxic CD8 clonotypes in ibrutinib-treated CLL. This table comes from immunoSEQ multiplex PCR, and its TCRdb copy is limited to in-frame clones, with some not included. The sample holds 150,000 to 200,000 clones, around 84% seen once. Trimming removed 3 bases at V and 7 bases at J, with 16 bases between. The CDR3 consists of 15 residues. Germline-derived CDR1 and CDR2 are SGDLS and YYNGEE. The V and J genes are TRBV9 and TRBJ1-4, with D tentatively TRBD1 (6 bases). Sequenced here: PBMCs, sampled after 12 months of ibrutinib treatment. This clonotype was obtained from a human donor with chronic lymphocytic leukemia. The CDR3 reads CASSESRGSGEKLFF. The DNA of the CDR3 is TGTGCCAGCAGCGAATCCAGGGGATCAGGTGAAAAACTGTTTTTT. The full variable domain, rest sourced from reference TRBV9 and TRBJ1-4, is DSGVTQTPKHLITATGQRVTLRCSPRSGDLSVYWYQQSLDQGLQFLIQYYNGEERAKGNILERFSAQQFPDLHSELNLSSLELGDSALYFCASSESRGSGEKLFFGSGTQLSVL.